These T cell receptor beta chains were read from a single sample in a study of CD8+ T cells in alopecia areata. Clones were sequenced by immunoSEQ multiplex PCR, and TCRdb holds only the in-frame ones, with some missing. The table has about 190,000 clones, roughly 66% seen once; the top ten hold approximately 1%. Here the sequenced sample was CD4+ T cells sorted from blood, taken at week 24, from a patient treated with tofacitinib. The receptors originated from a human donor with alopecia areata. CDR3s include the opening cysteine and the closing phenylalanine or tryptophan. D genes are given only for firm matches. Rows may omit the clone size; those that give it use once, few, many or a size class.

j_call	clone_size	v_call	d_call	cdr3_aa	cdr3_nt
TRBJ1-2	NA	TRBV30	NA	CAWKQDHLYGYTF	TGTGCCTGGAAGCAGGACCACCTCTATGGCTACACCTTC
TRBJ2-7	NA	TRBV25-1	NA	CASSESTVRFYEQYF	TGTGCCAGCAGTGAATCCACGGTCCGCTTCTACGAGCAGTACTTC
TRBJ1-1	NA	TRBV29-1	TRBD1	CSVELDRVNTEAFF	TGCAGCGTTGAATTAGACAGGGTTAACACTGAAGCTTTCTTT
TRBJ2-3	NA	TRBV15	NA	CATSRIEYSTDTQYF	TGTGCCACCAGCAGAATAGAGTATAGCACAGATACGCAGTATTTT
TRBJ2-7	NA	TRBV10-3	NA	CAINTDSTYEQYF	TGTGCCATCAATACGGACAGTACTTACGAGCAGTACTTC
TRBJ2-4	NA	TRBV13	NA	CASSSERVTVGKNIQYF	TGTGCCAGCAGCTCCGAGAGGGTCACTGTGGGCAAAAACATTCAGTACTTC
TRBJ2-7	few	TRBV30	NA	CAWSTNYEQYF	TGTGCCTGGAGTACCAACTACGAGCAGTACTTC
TRBJ1-6	few	TRBV30	TRBD1	CAWRLAGGGRDSPLHF	TGTGCCTGGAGGTTGGCAGGGGGGGGGAGGGATTCACCCCTCCACTTT
TRBJ1-5	NA	TRBV4-3	NA	CASSQEFRGSNQPQHF	TGCGCCAGCAGCCAAGAGTTCCGGGGAAGCAATCAGCCCCAGCATTTT
TRBJ1-2	NA	TRBV29-1	NA	CSVETEVFYGYTF	TGCAGCGTTGAAACTGAAGTTTTCTATGGCTACACCTTC
TRBJ1-2	NA	TRBV7-9	NA	CASSLADSYGYTF	TGTGCCAGCAGCTTAGCCGACAGCTATGGCTACACCTTC
TRBJ2-7	NA	TRBV19	NA	CASSPGFGYYEQYF	TGTGCCAGTAGTCCGGGATTCGGCTACTACGAGCAGTACTTC
TRBJ2-5	NA	TRBV18	TRBD2	CASSPRTSGEETQYF	TGTGCCAGCTCACCCAGGACTAGCGGGGAAGAGACCCAGTACTTC
TRBJ1-2	NA	TRBV4-3	TRBD1	CASSQETGSNYGYTF	TGCGCCAGCAGCCAAGAGACAGGGAGCAACTATGGCTACACCTTC
TRBJ2-5	few	TRBV5-1	NA	CASSPGHLGDPGETQYF	TGCGCCAGCAGCCCCGGTCATCTGGGGGACCCAGGGGAGACCCAGTACTTC
TRBJ2-4	once	TRBV6-5	TRBD1	CASSSAGGQNIQYF	TGTGCCAGCAGTTCCGCAGGGGGTCAAAACATTCAGTACTTC
TRBJ2-5	NA	TRBV2	TRBD2	CASSEKLAGLETQYF	TGTGCCAGCAGTGAAAAGCTAGCGGGGTTGGAGACCCAGTACTTC
TRBJ1-5	once	TRBV25-1	TRBD1	CASRETGLNQPQHF	TGTGCCAGCAGGGAGACAGGGCTCAATCAGCCCCAGCATTTT
TRBJ1-1	NA	TRBV9	NA	CASSVSGVLQSEAFF	TGTGCCAGCAGCGTCTCGGGCGTCTTGCAGTCAGAAGCTTTCTTT
TRBJ1-5	once	TRBV30	TRBD1	CAWSVARGNPSNQPQHF	TGTGCCTGGAGTGTGGCCAGGGGGAACCCAAGCAATCAGCCCCAGCATTTT
TRBJ2-5	NA	TRBV4-3	TRBD1	CASHLGGQGMEETQYF	TGCGCCAGTCACCTCGGGGGACAGGGGATGGAGGAGACCCAGTACTTC
TRBJ1-5	NA	TRBV27	NA	CASSFNPFSGNQPQHF	TGTGCCAGCAGTTTTAATCCATTCTCAGGCAATCAGCCCCAGCATTTT
TRBJ2-1	once	TRBV5-1	NA	CASFSGYGEQFF	TGCGCCAGCTTCTCGGGTTACGGTGAGCAGTTCTTC
TRBJ2-2	NA	TRBV29-1	NA	CSAALTGELFF	TGCAGCGCTGCCTTGACAGGGGAGCTGTTTTTT
TRBJ2-7	NA	TRBV29-1	NA	CSVGNTYEQYF	TGCAGCGTTGGAAATACCTACGAGCAGTACTTC
TRBJ1-1	NA	TRBV14	NA	CASSQIGATEAFF	TGTGCCAGCAGCCAGATTGGGGCCACTGAAGCTTTCTTT
TRBJ1-5	NA	TRBV7-2	NA	CASSLSGSLRNQPQHF	TGTGCCAGCAGCTTATCGGGTTCATTGCGCAATCAGCCCCAGCATTTT
TRBJ2-3	many	TRBV6-5	TRBD2	CASSPAGGPTDTQYF	TGTGCCAGCAGTCCAGCGGGGGGTCCTACAGATACGCAGTATTTT